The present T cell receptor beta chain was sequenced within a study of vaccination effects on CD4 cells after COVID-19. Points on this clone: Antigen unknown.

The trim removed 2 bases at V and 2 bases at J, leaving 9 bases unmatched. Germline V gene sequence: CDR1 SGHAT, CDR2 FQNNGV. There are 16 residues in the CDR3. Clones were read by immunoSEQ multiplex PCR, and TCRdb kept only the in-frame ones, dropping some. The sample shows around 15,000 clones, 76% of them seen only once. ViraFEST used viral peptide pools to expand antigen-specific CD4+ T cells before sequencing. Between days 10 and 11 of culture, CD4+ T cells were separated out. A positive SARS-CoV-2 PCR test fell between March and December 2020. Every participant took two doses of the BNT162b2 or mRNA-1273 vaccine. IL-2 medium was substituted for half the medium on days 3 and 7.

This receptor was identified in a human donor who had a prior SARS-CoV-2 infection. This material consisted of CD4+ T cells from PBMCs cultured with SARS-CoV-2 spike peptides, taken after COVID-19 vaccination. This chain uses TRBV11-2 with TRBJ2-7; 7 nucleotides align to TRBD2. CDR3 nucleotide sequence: TGTGCCAGCAGCTTAAAGTGGCTAGCGGCAACCTACGAGCAGTACTTC. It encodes CASSLKWLAATYEQYF.